The 24 T cell receptor beta chains reported below all come from one sample, sequenced in a study of blood T cell repertoires in COVID-19. Repertoires were generated with immunoSEQ multiplex PCR, while TCRdb's copy carries only in-frame clones and drops some. Of 350,000 to 450,000 clones listed, roughly 86% are singletons. The sample was peripheral blood. These receptors all stem from a human donor in a cohort sampled during active COVID-19.

The V gene is TRBV5-4, the J gene TRBJ2-1; no clear D. The CDR3 contains 13 residues. Germline CDR1 SGHNT, CDR2 YYREEE (reference sequence). V lost 4 bases to trimming and J lost 6 bases, with 11 bases between them. CDR3 protein: CASSLFPSNEQFF. CDR3 nucleotide sequence: TGTGCCAGCAGCCTCTTCCCCTCCAATGAGCAGTTCTTC.

The genes are TRBV5-5 and TRBJ1-2; 10 bases are a match to TRBD1. Unmatched junction bases numbered 7, after V lost 4 bases and J lost 4 bases. Germline V gene lookup returns CDR1 SGHKS and CDR2 YYEKEE (reference sequence). CDR3 length: 15 residues. The CDR3 DNA reads as TGTGCCAGCAGCCCCCGACAGGGGGCGGTCTATGGCTACACCTTC. Protein product: CASSPRQGAVYGYTF.

The J gene is TRBJ2-7, the V gene TRBV27; TRBD2 matches 9 bases. V lost 2 bases and J lost 3; bases outside the gene matches: 5. In germline, CDR1 is MNHEY, CDR2 SMNVEV (reference sequence). The CDR3 sequence is 15 residues long. CDR3 nucleotides: TGTGCCAGCAGTTTAAGGAGCGGGAGGCTCTACGAGCAGTACTTC. Its translation: CASSLRSGRLYEQYF.

This sequence joins TRBV28 and TRBJ2-1; TRBD2 agrees at 7 bases. Per germline, CDR1 MDHEN and CDR2 SYDVKM. The CDR3 runs 15 residues. The junction had 11 bases not matched to a gene; V was cut back by 6 bases and J by 6 bases. Written as DNA, the CDR3 is TGTGCCAGCAGCCCGGGGCTAGCGGACCTCAATGAGCAGTTCTTC. It specifies CASSPGLADLNEQFF.

The chain recombines TRBV15 with TRBJ1-5, with D unclear. Germline V lookup: CDR1 LNHNV, CDR2 YYDKDF (reference sequence). The CDR3 length is 14 residues. Trimming removed 0 bases from V and 4 bases from J, with 7 bases in between. The CDR3 here is CATSREGGNQPQHF. Written as DNA, the CDR3 is TGTGCCACCAGCAGAGAGGGAGGAAATCAGCCCCAGCATTTT.

V gene TRBV27 combines with J gene TRBJ2-2; weak D call: TRBD1 (5 bases). The CDR3 runs to 18 residues. V dropped 2 bases and J dropped 1 base, with 17 bases sitting between them. Germline lookup yields CDR1 MNHEY and CDR2 SMNVEV (reference sequence). This CDR3 reads CASSLPPLWQGNTGELFF. CDR3 bases: TGTGCCAGCAGTTTACCCCCTTTGTGGCAGGGGAACACCGGGGAGCTGTTTTTT.

The chain has TRBV4-1 and TRBJ2-7; 8 nucleotides match TRBD1. Germline assignment: CDR1 MGHRA and CDR2 YSYEKL. After removal of 0 bases from V and 4 bases from J, the junction contained 8 bases not matched to a gene. CDR3 length: 16 amino acids. CDR3 in amino acids: CASSQDEANRGYEQYF. The DNA of the CDR3 is TGCGCCAGCAGCCAAGATGAGGCGAACAGGGGGTACGAGCAGTACTTC.

J is TRBJ2-5 and V is TRBV3-1 (or the pseudogene TRBV3-2); weak D call: TRBD1 (6 bases). V was trimmed by 4 bases and J by 5 bases, leaving 11 bases between them. The length of the CDR3 is 13 residues. The germline V gene has CDR1 LGHDT and CDR2 YNNKEL (reference sequence). CDR3 coding DNA: TGTGCCAGCAGCCCACAGGGTTCTGAGACCCAGTACTTC. Amino acid sequence: CASSPQGSETQYF.

To note about this clone: This same CDR3 is encoded by further DNA sequences in the sample. The chain links TRBV5-1 to TRBJ2-5; 8 positions agree with TRBD1. Germline lookup yields CDR1 SGHRS and CDR2 YFSETQ. The V segment lost 1 base and the J segment 1 base; nucleotides outside the gene matches: 0. This CDR3 has 14 residues. CDR3 protein: CASSLTGGQETQYF. In DNA, the CDR3 is TGCGCCAGCAGCTTGACAGGGGGCCAAGAGACCCAGTACTTC.

The table lists this clone with a few counts. The rearrangement joins TRBV4-1 to TRBJ2-7; D is unresolved. The V and J ends lost 5 bases and 2 bases respectively, with 19 bases between them. Germline V gene lookup returns CDR1 MGHRA and CDR2 YSYEKL. This CDR3 has 16 amino acids. Written as DNA, the CDR3 is TGCGCCAGCAGCTCCTTGGTTCACACAAGAACCTACGAGCAGTACTTC. Its translation: CASSSLVHTRTYEQYF.

The chain combines TRBV3-1 (or the pseudogene TRBV3-2) with TRBJ2-4; 9 bases align to TRBD1. The CDR3 sequence is 14 residues long. CDR1 and CDR2 from the germline V gene are LGHDT and YNNKEL (reference sequence). J gave up 2 bases and V 10 bases, and 6 bases lay outside the gene matches. CDR3 coding DNA: TGTGCCACCGCCGGACAGGGGTCCAAAAACATTCAGTACTTC. This translates into CATAGQGSKNIQYF.

The chain carries TRBV28 and TRBJ2-7; TRBD1 agrees at 10 bases. The CDR3 contains 19 residues. With V trimmed by 6 bases and J by 6 bases, 23 bases remained unmatched. CDR1 is MDHEN and CDR2 is SYDVKM in the germline V gene. The CDR3 DNA follows: TGTGCCAGCAGCCCTCGAGACAGGGGGCGGGAACAAGGGTCGTCCGAGCAGTACTTC. This encodes CASSPRDRGREQGSSEQYF.

The rearrangement links TRBV7-3 to TRBJ2-1; tentatively, D is TRBD1 (6 bases). Between the trimmed V and J ends, which lost 2 bases and 5 bases, there was a span of 10 bases. CDR3 length equals 14 residues. Germline V gene data show CDR1 as SGHTA and CDR2 as FQGTGA. CDR3 bases: TGTGCCAGCAGCTTAGGGGGCCCGAACAATGAGCAGTTCTTC. Protein product: CASSLGGPNNEQFF.

The chain carries TRBV5-4 and TRBJ1-1; no reliable D call. Per the germline V gene, CDR1 is SGHNT and CDR2 is YYREEE (reference sequence). V lost 0 bases and J lost 1, with 4 bases in between. The CDR3 is 13 residues long. The DNA for the CDR3 is TGTGCCAGCAGCTTGGGGAGGAACACTGAAGCTTTCTTT. Protein: CASSLGRNTEAFF.

The rearrangement links TRBV27 to TRBJ2-1; D not certain. V was clipped by 6 bases and J by 5 bases, with 17 bases between them. The CDR3 has 15 amino acids. Germline CDR1 is MNHEY and CDR2 is SMNVEV (reference sequence). As DNA, the CDR3 is TGTGCCAGCAGCCTCCGGCGGCTCTTAAACAATGAGCAGTTCTTC. The encoded protein is CASSLRRLLNNEQFF.

In regard to this clone: It may be a read error: a sequence one base away is much more abundant. The genes are TRBV7-3 and TRBJ2-3, with D tentatively TRBD1 (5 bases). This CDR3 is built from 13 residues. Germline V gene lookup returns CDR1 SGHTA and CDR2 FQGTGA. Between the trimmed V and J ends, which lost 5 bases and 2 bases, there was a span of 8 bases. CDR3 amino acids: CASSIGATDTQYF. The CDR3 bases are TGTGCCAGCAGCATAGGGGCCACAGATACGCAGTATTTT.

The V gene is TRBV12-2, the J gene TRBJ2-1; the tabulated D call, TRBD2, remains unverified against the DNA. TRBV12-2 constitutes a pseudogene. CDR3 size: 16 residues. The CDR3: CASRLVPRGAYNEQFF. Written as DNA, the CDR3 is TGTGCAAGTCGCTTAGTTCCGCGGGGAGCCTACAATGAGCAGTTCTTC.

A word on this clone: The junction differs from germline at one of its ends, possibly a read error. The chain is built from TRBV4-2 and TRBJ2-7; D is possibly TRBD1 (6 bases). CDR1 and CDR2 (germline): LGHNA, YNFKEQ. The CDR3 runs to 19 residues. DNA of the CDR3: TGTGCCAGCAGCGTCGAATGGGGAGACTTCTCACCTAGGGGGAGACTTCTCACCTTC. Residues: CASSVEWGDFSPRGRLLTF.

The V call is TRBV5-1, the J call TRBJ1-6, with a possible D match to TRBD1 (6 bases). Germline CDR1 reads SGHRS; CDR2 reads YFSETQ. The CDR3 runs 16 residues. V was shortened by 4 bases and J by 7 bases, with 18 bases between the two germline ends. The CDR3 here is CASSNTAGAANSPLHF. The CDR3 DNA reads as TGCGCCAGCAGCAACACCGCAGGGGCGGCCAATTCACCCCTCCACTTT.

This clone was picked up one time. CDR3 in amino acids: CASSSGPGGLYEKLFF. In DNA form, the CDR3 reads TGTGCCAGCAGCTCAGGACCCGGGGGGCTCTATGAAAAACTGTTTTTT. The chain joins TRBV5-6 to TRBJ1-4; TRBD1 might be the D (6 bases). The CDR3 loop spans 16 amino acids. The V end lost 3 bases, the J end lost 6 bases, and 18 bases lay between the germline ends. Germline V CDR1 and CDR2: SGHDT, YYEEEE.

V gene TRBV23-1 combines with J gene TRBJ1-2; 9 positions agree with TRBD1. TRBV23-1 is labeled an ORF, and its function is uncertain. This CDR3 is 17 amino acids long. V was clipped by 4 bases and J by 0 bases; unmatched bases: 9. The CDR3 DNA reads TGCGCCAGCAGTCCCGGGACAGGGTGGTTAGCTAACTATGGCTACACCTTC. Translation: CASSPGTGWLANYGYTF.

This clone was picked up a small number of times. This chain connects TRBV7-8 to TRBJ2-2; D gene uncertain. CDR1 is SGHVS, CDR2 FQNEAQ, per germline. V gave up 5 bases and J gave up 5 bases, with 15 bases separating them. CDR3 size: 15 residues. CDR3: CASSPDTGWTGELFF. CDR3 sequence (DNA): TGTGCCAGCAGCCCCGACACCGGATGGACCGGGGAGCTGTTTTTT.

Note on this clone: Distinct nucleotide sequences in the sample also encode this CDR3. The chain joins TRBV12-3 or TRBV12-4 to TRBJ2-5; D ambiguous. The V end was cut by 3 bases, the J end by 5 bases, with 4 bases between. CDR3 length: 11 residues. The CDR3 coding sequence is TGTGCCAGCAGTTTGAGGGAGACCCAGTACTTC. Protein product: CASSLRETQYF.

V gene TRBV3-1 (or the pseudogene TRBV3-2) combines with J gene TRBJ1-4, with 10 bases aligning to TRBD1. The CDR3 loop spans 15 amino acids. The V gene's germline CDR1 is LGHDT and CDR2 YNNKEL (reference sequence). The V and J ends lost 0 bases and 7 bases, in that order; junction bases with no gene match: 2. The CDR3 DNA is TGTGCCAGCAGCCAAGATGACAGGGGGCGTGAAAAACTGTTTTTT. It codes for CASSQDDRGREKLFF.